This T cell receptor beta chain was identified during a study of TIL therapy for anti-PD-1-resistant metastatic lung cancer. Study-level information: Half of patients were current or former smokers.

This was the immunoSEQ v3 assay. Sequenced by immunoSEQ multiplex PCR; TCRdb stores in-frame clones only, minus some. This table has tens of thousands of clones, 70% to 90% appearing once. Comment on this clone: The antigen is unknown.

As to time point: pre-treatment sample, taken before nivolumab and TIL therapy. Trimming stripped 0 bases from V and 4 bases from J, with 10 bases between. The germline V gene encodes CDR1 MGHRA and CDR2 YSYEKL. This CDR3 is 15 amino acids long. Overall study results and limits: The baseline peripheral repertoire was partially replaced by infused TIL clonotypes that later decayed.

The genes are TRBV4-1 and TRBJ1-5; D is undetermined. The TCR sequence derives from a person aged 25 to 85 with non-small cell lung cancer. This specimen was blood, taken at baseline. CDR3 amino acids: CASSQDGQKNQPQHF. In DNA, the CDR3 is TGCGCCAGCAGCCAAGATGGGCAGAAGAATCAGCCCCAGCATTTT.